This TCR beta chain comes out of a study of T cell responses to AZD1222 COVID-19 vaccine. V dropped 4 bases and J dropped 3 bases, with 16 bases sitting between them. CDR3 length: 15 amino acids. CDR1 is SGHRS, CDR2 YFSETQ, per germline. Sequencing used immunoSEQ multiplex PCR; TCRdb keeps in-frame clones, though not all of them. Of approximately 110,000 clones listed, roughly 87% are singletons. The material sequenced was peripheral blood, taken on day 0 of AZD1222 vaccination. The chain couples TRBV5-1 to TRBJ2-5; D not certain. The sequence was obtained from an adult in good health. The CDR3 spells CASSQNIRGKETQYF. The CDR3 DNA reads TGCGCCAGCAGCCAGAATATTAGAGGAAAAGAGACCCAGTACTTC. Full variable domain (outside the CDR3, taken from reference TRBV5-1 and TRBJ2-5): KAGVTQTPRYLIKTRGQQVTLSCSPISGHRSVSWYQQTPGQGLQFLFEYFSETQRNKGNFPGRFSGRQFSNSRSEMNVSTLELGDSALYLCASSQNIRGKETQYFGPGTRLLVL.